Following are 13 T cell receptor beta chains from one sample sequenced in a study of blood T cell repertoires in COVID-19 (dated by TCRdb to 2020 to 2022). Libraries were prepared through the immunoSEQ multiplex PCR assay. The immuneACCESS repertoire file appears here via TCRdb, limited to in-frame rearrangements. These files lack a portion of the clones; in checked studies, under half of the deficit traces to unresolved V genes, and the cause of the others is not known. Counted in this sample were approximately 300,000 clones; 70% to 90% of them appeared once. The ten largest make up 5.3% of the sample. Sequences were obtained from PBMCs or T cells enriched from blood (not recorded which). Receptor source: a woman in her twenties or thirties who had recovered from COVID-19.

The chain couples TRBV7-2 to TRBJ1-5, with unresolved D. Trimming pared 5 bases from V and 6 bases from J, leaving 17 bases between. Germline-derived CDR1 and CDR2 are SGHTA and FQGNSA. This CDR3 region has 15 residues. CDR3 coding DNA: TGTGCCAGCAGCCCCTGGGGAGGTGAAGGTCAGCCCCAGCATTTT. It translates to CASSPWGGEGQPQHF.

V gene TRBV18 combines with J gene TRBJ1-4, with TRBD1 matching over 10 bases. The CDR3 sequence is 15 residues long. Losses at the gene ends were 4 bases for V and 4 bases for J; bases not matched to a gene: 3. CDR1 and CDR2 from the germline V gene are KGHSH and LQKENI. The CDR3 reads CASSRRTGGNEKLFF. The DNA for the CDR3 is TGTGCCAGCTCACGACGGACAGGGGGTAATGAAAAACTGTTTTTT.

This chain joins TRBV6-2 or TRBV6-3 and TRBJ1-6; 8 nucleotides line up with TRBD1. The CDR3 has 17 residues. Losses at the gene ends were 6 bases for V and 10 bases for J; bases not matched to a gene: 17. Germline lookup yields CDR1 MNHEY and CDR2 SVGEGT. As DNA, the CDR3 is TGTGCCAGCAGCCCCCGCAGGGGGCAATATGGTGGATCACCCCTCCACTTT. It codes for CASSPRRGQYGGSPLHF.

Only one count was recorded for this clone. The chain links TRBV27 to TRBJ1-2, with D perhaps matching TRBD1 (5 bases). The CDR3 spans 17 residues. V gave up 0 bases and J gave up 10 bases, with 24 bases separating them. Germline V gene sequence: CDR1 MNHEY, CDR2 SMNVEV (reference sequence). CDR3 region: CASSLSPSGGSPGDYTF. In DNA, the CDR3 is TGTGCCAGCAGTTTATCGCCCTCCGGGGGTTCCCCCGGGGACTACACCTTC.

The rearrangement uses TRBV27 and TRBJ2-7, with 12 bases fitting TRBD1. The CDR3 is made up of 14 amino acids. Germline-derived CDR1 and CDR2 are MNHEY and SMNVEV (reference sequence). V gave up 6 bases and J gave up 5 bases; unmatched junction bases: 5. For the CDR3, the DNA is TGTGCCAGCAGACCCGGGACAGGGGGCCACGAGCAGTACTTC. Translating it yields CASRPGTGGHEQYF.

The V gene is TRBV9, the J gene TRBJ2-3; 9 bases agree with TRBD2. Per germline, CDR1 SGDLS and CDR2 YYNGEE. This CDR3 has 16 residues. V shed 0 bases, J shed 1 base, and the junction held 3 bases outside the gene matches. The CDR3 DNA reads TGTGCCAGCAGCGTAGGGTCTAGCGGGGGCACAGATACGCAGTATTTT. The encoded protein is CASSVGSSGGTDTQYF.

V gene TRBV4-1 combines with J gene TRBJ2-1, with TRBD1 matching 8 bases. The trim removed 4 bases at V and 12 bases at J, leaving 8 bases unmatched. Germline values: CDR1 MGHRA, CDR2 YSYEKL. The CDR3 spans 13 residues. The CDR3 DNA follows: TGCGCCAGCAGCCCCGGGACAGGAAGGGGGCAGTTCTTC. Its translation is CASSPGTGRGQFF.

A note on this clone: A junction end diverges from the germline sequence, so it may reflect a read error. The V call is TRBV7-7, the J call TRBJ2-7, with 7 bases matching TRBD1. CDR3 size: 14 residues. The germline V gene encodes CDR1 SSHAT and CDR2 FNYEAQ (reference sequence). The CDR3 loop is CASSRDRDAYEQYF. The CDR3, as DNA: TGTGCTAGCAGCCGCGACAGGGATGCCTACGAGCAGTACTTC.

The chain carries TRBV27 and TRBJ2-7; TRBD2 matches 10 bases. The CDR3 spans 13 residues. Trimming cost V 4 bases and J 3 bases; bases outside gene matches: 0. CDR1 is MNHEY and CDR2 is SMNVEV in the germline V gene (reference sequence). Here the CDR3 reads CASSWTSGYEQYF. CDR3 bases: TGTGCCAGCAGTTGGACTAGCGGCTACGAGCAGTACTTC.

The chain combines TRBV3-1 (or the pseudogene TRBV3-2) with TRBJ2-7; TRBD2 matches 8 bases. The CDR3 length is 17 residues. The V gene's germline CDR1 is LGHDT and CDR2 YNNKEL (reference sequence). The V segment lost 5 bases and the J segment 4 bases; nucleotides outside the gene matches: 16. The CDR3 protein is CASSSFPTSGDYYEQYF. The CDR3 coding sequence is TGTGCCAGCAGCTCGTTCCCCACTAGCGGTGATTATTACGAGCAGTACTTC.

This clone was seen just once. The chain couples TRBV5-6 to TRBJ2-5; D is unresolved. The ends were cut back, 2 bases at V and 5 bases at J, with 7 bases in the middle. The V gene's germline CDR1 is SGHDT and CDR2 YYEEEE. The CDR3 totals 12 residues. CDR3 bases: TGTGCCAGCAGCTTATCGTTGGAGACCCAGTACTTC. This encodes CASSLSLETQYF.

The V gene is TRBV7-8, the J gene TRBJ2-1; D is undetermined. The V and J ends lost 1 base and 2 bases respectively, with 6 bases between them. Per germline, CDR1 SGHVS and CDR2 FQNEAQ. The CDR3 totals 14 residues. This chain's CDR3 is CASSLGYTYNEQFF. The CDR3 DNA reads TGTGCCAGCAGCTTAGGGTACACCTACAATGAGCAGTTCTTC.

The gene calls are TRBV19 and TRBJ1-6; the D gene is possibly TRBD1 (5 bases). Between the trimmed V and J ends, which lost 4 bases and 5 bases, there was a span of 9 bases. Germline CDR1 LNHDA, CDR2 SQIVND (reference sequence). The CDR3 runs 14 residues. The CDR3 loop is CASSNQGHNSPLHF. The CDR3 DNA reads as TGTGCCAGTAGTAACCAGGGCCATAATTCACCCCTCCACTTT.